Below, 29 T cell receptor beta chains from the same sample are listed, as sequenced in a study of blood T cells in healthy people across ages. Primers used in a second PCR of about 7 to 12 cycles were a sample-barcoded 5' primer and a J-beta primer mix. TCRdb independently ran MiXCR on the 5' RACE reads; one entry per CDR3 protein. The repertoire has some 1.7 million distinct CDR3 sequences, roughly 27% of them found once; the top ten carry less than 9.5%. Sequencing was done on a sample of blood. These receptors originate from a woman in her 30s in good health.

CDR3 DNA sequence: TGTGCCAGCAGCAATTCCCGCGGGACGGACAATGAGCAGTTCTTC. The encoded protein is CASSNSRGTDNEQFF. The chain employs TRBV21-1 and TRBJ2-1; the table's D call TRBD2 went unverified against the DNA. TRBV21-1 is annotated as a pseudogene. The CDR3 sequence is 15 residues long.

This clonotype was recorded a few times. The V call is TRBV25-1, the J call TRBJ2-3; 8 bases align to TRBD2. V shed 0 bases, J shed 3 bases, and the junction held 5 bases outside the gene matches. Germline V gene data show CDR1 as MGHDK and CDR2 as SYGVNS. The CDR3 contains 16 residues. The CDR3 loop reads CASSEYRGGRTDTQYF. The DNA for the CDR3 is TGTGCCAGCAGTGAATATCGGGGGGGCCGTACAGATACGCAGTATTTT.

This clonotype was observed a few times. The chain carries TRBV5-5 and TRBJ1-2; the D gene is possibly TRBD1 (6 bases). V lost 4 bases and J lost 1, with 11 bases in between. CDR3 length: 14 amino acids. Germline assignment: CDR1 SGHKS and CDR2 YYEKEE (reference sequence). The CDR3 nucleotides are TGTGCCAGCAGCCGTCAGGGGATTAACTATGGCTACACCTTC. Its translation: CASSRQGINYGYTF. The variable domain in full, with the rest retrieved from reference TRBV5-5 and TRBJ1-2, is DAGVTQSPTHLIKTRGQQVTLRCSPISGHKSVSWYQQVLGQGPQFIFQYYEKEERGRGNFPDRFSARQFPNYSSELNVNALLLGDSALYLCASSRQGINYGYTFGSGTRLTVV.

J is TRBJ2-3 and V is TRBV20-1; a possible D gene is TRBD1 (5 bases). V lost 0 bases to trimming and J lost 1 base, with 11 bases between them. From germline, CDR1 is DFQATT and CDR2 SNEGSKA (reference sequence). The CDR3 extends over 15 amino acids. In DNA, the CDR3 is TGCAGTGCTAGAGACTGGAGACAGCGCACAGATACGCAGTATTTT. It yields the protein CSARDWRQRTDTQYF.

The CDR3 DNA reads as TGCAGTGCTAGAGAGCGGGGGGGCACAGATACGCAGTATTTT. Translated, it gives CSARERGGTDTQYF. J is TRBJ2-3 and V is TRBV20-1, with 8 nucleotides matching TRBD2. Germline CDR1 and CDR2: DFQATT and SNEGSKA (reference sequence). The CDR3 is 14 residues long. The ends lost 0 bases at V and 1 base at J; junction bases unmatched: 0.

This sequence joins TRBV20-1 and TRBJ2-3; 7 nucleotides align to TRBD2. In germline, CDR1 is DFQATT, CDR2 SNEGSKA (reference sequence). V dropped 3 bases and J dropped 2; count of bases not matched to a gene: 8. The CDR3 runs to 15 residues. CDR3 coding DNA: TGCAGTGCTAGTGCTAGCGGTTATGCCACAGATACGCAGTATTTT. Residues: CSASASGYATDTQYF.

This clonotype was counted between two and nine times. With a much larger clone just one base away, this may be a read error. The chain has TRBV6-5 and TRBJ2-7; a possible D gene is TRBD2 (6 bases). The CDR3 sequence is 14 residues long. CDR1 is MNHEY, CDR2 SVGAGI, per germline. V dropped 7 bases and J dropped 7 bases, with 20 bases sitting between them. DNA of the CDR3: TGTGCCAGCACCACACACAAGGCGGGGACTGAGCAGTACTTC. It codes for CASTTHKAGTEQYF.

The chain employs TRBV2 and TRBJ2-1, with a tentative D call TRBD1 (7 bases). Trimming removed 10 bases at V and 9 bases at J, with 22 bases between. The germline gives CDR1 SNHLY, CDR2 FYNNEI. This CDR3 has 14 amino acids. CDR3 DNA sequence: TGTGCCACCCAGACAGGGAGGAGTCCAGGTGAGCAGTTCTTC. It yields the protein CATQTGRSPGEQFF.

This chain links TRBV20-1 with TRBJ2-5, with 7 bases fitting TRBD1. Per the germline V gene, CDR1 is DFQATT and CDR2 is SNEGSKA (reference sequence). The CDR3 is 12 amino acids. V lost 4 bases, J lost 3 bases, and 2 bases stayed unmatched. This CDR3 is CSAKGAEETQYF. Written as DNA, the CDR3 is TGCAGTGCTAAGGGGGCAGAAGAGACCCAGTACTTC.

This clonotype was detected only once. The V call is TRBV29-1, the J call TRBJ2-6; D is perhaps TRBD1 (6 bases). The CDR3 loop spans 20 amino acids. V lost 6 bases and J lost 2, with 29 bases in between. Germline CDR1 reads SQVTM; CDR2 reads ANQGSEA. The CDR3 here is CSVGLAGTSRSGAGANVLTF. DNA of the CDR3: TGCAGCGTGGGGTTGGCCGGGACAAGTCGGAGTGGAGCTGGGGCCAACGTCCTGACTTTC.

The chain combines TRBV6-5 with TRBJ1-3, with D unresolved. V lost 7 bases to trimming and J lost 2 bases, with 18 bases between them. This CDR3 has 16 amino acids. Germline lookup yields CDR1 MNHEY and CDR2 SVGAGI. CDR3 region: CASTRGGLVAGNTIYF. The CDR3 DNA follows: TGTGCCAGCACCCGAGGCGGGTTGGTTGCTGGAAACACCATATATTTT.

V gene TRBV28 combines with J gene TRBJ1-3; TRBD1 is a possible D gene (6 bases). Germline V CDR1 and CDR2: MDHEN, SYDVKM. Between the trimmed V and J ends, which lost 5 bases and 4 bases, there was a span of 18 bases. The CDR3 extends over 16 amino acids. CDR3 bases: TGTGCCAGCAGTGAACCGCGCGGGGGCGCGGGAAACACCATATATTTT. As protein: CASSEPRGGAGNTIYF.

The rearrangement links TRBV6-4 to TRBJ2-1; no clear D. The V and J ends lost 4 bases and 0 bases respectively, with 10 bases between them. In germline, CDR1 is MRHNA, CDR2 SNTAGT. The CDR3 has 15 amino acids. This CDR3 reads CASSVEPSSYNEQFF. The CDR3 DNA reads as TGTGCCAGCAGTGTGGAGCCGAGCTCCTACAATGAGCAGTTCTTC.

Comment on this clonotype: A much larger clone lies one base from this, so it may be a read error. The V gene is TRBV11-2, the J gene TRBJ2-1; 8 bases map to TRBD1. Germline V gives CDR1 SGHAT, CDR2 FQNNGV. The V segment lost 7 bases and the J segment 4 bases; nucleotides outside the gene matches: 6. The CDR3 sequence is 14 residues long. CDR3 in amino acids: CASNTGQGYNEQFF. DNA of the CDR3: TGTGCCAGCAACACTGGACAGGGTTACAATGAGCAGTTCTTC.

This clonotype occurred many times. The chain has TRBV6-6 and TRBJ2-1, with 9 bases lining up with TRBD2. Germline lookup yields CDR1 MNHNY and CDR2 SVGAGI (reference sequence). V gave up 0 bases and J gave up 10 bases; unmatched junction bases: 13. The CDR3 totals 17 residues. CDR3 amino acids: CASSYSGAGGPVGEQFF. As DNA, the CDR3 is TGTGCCAGCAGTTACTCCGGCGCGGGAGGGCCGGTGGGGGAGCAGTTCTTC.

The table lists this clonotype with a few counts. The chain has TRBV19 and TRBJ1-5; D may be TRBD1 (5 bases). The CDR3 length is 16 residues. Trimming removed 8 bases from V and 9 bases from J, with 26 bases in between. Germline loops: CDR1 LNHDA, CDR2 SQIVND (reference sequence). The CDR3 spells CASQTQGGGEARPQHF. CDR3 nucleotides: TGTGCCAGTCAAACACAAGGCGGGGGGGAGGCTCGGCCCCAGCATTTT. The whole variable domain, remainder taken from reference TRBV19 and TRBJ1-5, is DGGITQSPKYLFRKEGQNVTLSCEQNLNHDAMYWYRQDPGQGLRLIYYSQIVNDFQKGDIAEGYSVSREKKESFPLTVTSAQKNPTAFYLCASQTQGGGEARPQHFGDGTRLSIL.

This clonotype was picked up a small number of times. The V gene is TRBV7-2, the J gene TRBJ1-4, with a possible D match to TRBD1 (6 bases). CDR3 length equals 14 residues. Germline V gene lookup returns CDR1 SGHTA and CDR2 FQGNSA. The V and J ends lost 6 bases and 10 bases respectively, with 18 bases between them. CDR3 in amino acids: CASRQTGLGGKLFF. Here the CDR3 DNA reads TGTGCCAGCAGACAAACAGGGCTGGGCGGAAAACTGTTTTTT.

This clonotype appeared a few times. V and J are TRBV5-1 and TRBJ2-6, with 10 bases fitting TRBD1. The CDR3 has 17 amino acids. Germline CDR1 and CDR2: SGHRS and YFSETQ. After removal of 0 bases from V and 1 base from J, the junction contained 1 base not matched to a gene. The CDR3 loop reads CASSLGGQGSGANVLTF. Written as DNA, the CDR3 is TGCGCCAGCAGCTTGGGGGGACAGGGGTCTGGGGCCAACGTCCTGACTTTC.

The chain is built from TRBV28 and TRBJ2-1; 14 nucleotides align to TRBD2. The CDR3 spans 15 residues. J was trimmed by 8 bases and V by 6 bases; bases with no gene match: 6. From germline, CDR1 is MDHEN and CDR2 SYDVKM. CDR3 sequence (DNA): TGTGCCAGCAGGGTGACTAGCGGGGGGGCCCATGAGCAGTTCTTC. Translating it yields CASRVTSGGAHEQFF.

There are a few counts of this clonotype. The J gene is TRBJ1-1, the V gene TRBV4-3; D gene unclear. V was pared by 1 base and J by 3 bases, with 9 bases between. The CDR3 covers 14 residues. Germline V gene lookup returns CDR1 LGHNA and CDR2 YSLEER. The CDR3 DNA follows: TGCGCCAGCAGCCAAGGGCAGTTGGACACTGAAGCTTTCTTT. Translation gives CASSQGQLDTEAFF.

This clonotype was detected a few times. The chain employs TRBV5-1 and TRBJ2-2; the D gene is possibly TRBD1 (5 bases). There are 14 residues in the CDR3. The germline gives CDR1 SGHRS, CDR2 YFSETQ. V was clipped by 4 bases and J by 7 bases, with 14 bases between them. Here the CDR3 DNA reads TGCGCCAGCAGCCCAATTGACAGTTACGGGGAGCTGTTTTTT. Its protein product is CASSPIDSYGELFF.

CDR3 in amino acids: CASSSRLAETQYF. CDR3 coding DNA: TGCGCCAGCAGCAGTAGGCTAGCGGAGACCCAGTACTTC. V usage is TRBV5-1 and J usage is TRBJ2-5; possibly TRBD2 for D (6 bases). Per the germline V gene, CDR1 is SGHRS and CDR2 is YFSETQ. The CDR3 sequence is 13 residues long. V lost 4 bases and J lost 5, with 12 bases in between.

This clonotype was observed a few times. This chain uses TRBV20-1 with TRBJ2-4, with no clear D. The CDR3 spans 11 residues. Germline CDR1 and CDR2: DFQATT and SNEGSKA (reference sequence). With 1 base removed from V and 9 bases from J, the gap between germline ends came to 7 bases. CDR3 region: CSARVSSIQYF. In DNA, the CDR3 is TGCAGTGCTAGAGTCTCATCCATTCAGTACTTC.

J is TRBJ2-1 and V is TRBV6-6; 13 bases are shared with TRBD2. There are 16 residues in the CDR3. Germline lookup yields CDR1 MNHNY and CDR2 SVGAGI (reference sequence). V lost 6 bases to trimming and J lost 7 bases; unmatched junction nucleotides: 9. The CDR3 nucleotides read TGTGCCAGCAGGATCCTACTAGCGGGAGGGCCGAATGAGCAGTTCTTC. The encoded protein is CASRILLAGGPNEQFF.

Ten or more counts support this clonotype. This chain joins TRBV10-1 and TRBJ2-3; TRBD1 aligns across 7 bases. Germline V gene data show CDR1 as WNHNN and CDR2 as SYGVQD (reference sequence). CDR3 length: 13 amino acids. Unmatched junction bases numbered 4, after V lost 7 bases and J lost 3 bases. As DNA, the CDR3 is TGCGCCAGCACGGACAGGTCGACAGATACGCAGTATTTT. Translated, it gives CASTDRSTDTQYF.

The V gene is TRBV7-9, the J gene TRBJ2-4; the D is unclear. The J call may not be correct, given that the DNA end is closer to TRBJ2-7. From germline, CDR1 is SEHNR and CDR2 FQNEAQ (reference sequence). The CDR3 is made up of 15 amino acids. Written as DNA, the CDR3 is TGTGCCAGCAGCGCCTTGGGCCCCATTGAGGACGAGCAGTACTTC. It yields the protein CASSALGPIEDEQYF.

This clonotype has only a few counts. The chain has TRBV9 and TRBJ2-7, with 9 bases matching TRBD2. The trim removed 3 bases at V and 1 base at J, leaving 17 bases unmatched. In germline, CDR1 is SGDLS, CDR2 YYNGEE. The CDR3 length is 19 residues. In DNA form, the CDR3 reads TGTGCCAGCAGCGAACGTGGGCCGGGGGAGCGGGAGGCATCCTACGAGCAGTACTTC. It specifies CASSERGPGEREASYEQYF. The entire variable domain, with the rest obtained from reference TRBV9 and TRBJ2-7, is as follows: DSGVTQTPKHLITATGQRVTLRCSPRSGDLSVYWYQQSLDQGLQFLIQYYNGEERAKGNILERFSAQQFPDLHSELNLSSLELGDSALYFCASSERGPGEREASYEQYFGPGTRLTVT.

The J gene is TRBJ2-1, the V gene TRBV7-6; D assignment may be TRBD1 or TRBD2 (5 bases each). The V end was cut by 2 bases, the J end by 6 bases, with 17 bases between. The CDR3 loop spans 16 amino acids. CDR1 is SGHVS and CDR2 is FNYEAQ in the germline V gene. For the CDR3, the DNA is TGTGCCAGCAGCTTAACTGTGACCGGGACCACCAATGAGCAGTTCTTC. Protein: CASSLTVTGTTNEQFF.

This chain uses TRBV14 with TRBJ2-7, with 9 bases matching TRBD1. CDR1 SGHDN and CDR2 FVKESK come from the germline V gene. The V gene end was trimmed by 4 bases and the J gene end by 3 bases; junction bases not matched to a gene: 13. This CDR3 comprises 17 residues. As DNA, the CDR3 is TGTGCCAGCAGCCTGGGACAGGGAATGTTGAGCTTCTACGAGCAGTACTTC. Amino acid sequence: CASSLGQGMLSFYEQYF.